The clone carrying this T cell receptor beta chain was observed once. As yet, its antigen is unknown. Produced via immunoSEQ multiplex PCR; TCRdb's table is partial and in-frame only. This sample has hundreds of thousands of clones, with roughly 88% found just once. The data belong to a study of cytomegalovirus exposure and HLA in healthy donors. Study summary: The 500 to 850 first-cohort repertoires and the 95 to 150 validation repertoires shared the same platform, a later analysis reported.

Study-level results: TCR beta chains numbering more than 150 were designated cytomegalovirus-associated.

With V trimmed by 5 bases and J by 3 bases, 4 bases remained unmatched. This CDR3 comprises 14 residues. Germline V gene sequence: CDR1 GTSNPN, CDR2 SVGIG (reference sequence). The source material was PBMCs. This clonotype was obtained from a woman younger than 45 in good health and CMV-seronegative. V usage is TRBV30 and J usage is TRBJ2-3, with 11 bases aligning to TRBD2. As DNA, the CDR3 is TGTGCCTGGTCACTAGCGGGAGTGACAGATACGCAGTATTTT. Translation: CAWSLAGVTDTQYF. Supplemented by reference TRBV30 and TRBJ2-3, the full variable domain reads SQTIHQWPATLVQPVGSPLSLECTVEGTSNPNLYWYRQAAGRGLQLLFYSVGIGQISSEVPQNLSASRPQDRQFILSSKKLLLSDSGFYLCAWSLAGVTDTQYFGPGTRLTVL.